Listed below are T cell receptor beta chains from one sample, sequenced in a study of early T cells in non-severe SARS-CoV-2 infection. From the 5' RACE reads, TCRdb called clonotypes with MiXCR, one entry per CDR3 protein. Of 43,000 or so distinct CDR3 sequences in the sample, approximately 4% are singletons; the top ten hold 2.5% to 3.5%. The sequenced sample was whole blood. These receptors were collected from an adult who was a healthcare worker with PCR-confirmed SARS-CoV-2 infection or an uninfected control (not recorded which). CDR3s include the opening cysteine and the closing phenylalanine or tryptophan.

J: TRBJ2-1; V: TRBV5-4; CDR3: CASSWASGRRNEQFF
J: TRBJ1-2; V: TRBV5-1; CDR3: CASSADRGGYGYTF
J: TRBJ1-5; V: TRBV2; CDR3: CASSERGQPNQPQHF
J: TRBJ1-2; V: TRBV6-5; CDR3: CASSYRGIDGYTF
J: TRBJ2-1; V: TRBV20-1; CDR3: CSAVGWGPGEPLRGVIYNEQFF
J: TRBJ2-5; V: TRBV5-1; CDR3: CASSLTGTKYQETQYF
J: TRBJ1-3; V: TRBV4-1; CDR3: CASSQEMAGSGNTIYF
J: TRBJ2-5; V: TRBV2; CDR3: CASSESDFQETQYF
J: TRBJ1-6; V: TRBV18; CDR3: CASSPDRDSPLHF
J: TRBJ2-2; V: TRBV9; CDR3: CASSVVVGANTGELFF
J: TRBJ2-2; V: TRBV24-1; CDR3: CATNPGQGNTGELFF
J: TRBJ2-2; V: TRBV7-2; CDR3: CASSLAGTTNTGELFF
J: TRBJ1-6; V: TRBV6-1; CDR3: CASSHPSGSRDRFYNSPLHF
J: TRBJ2-7; V: TRBV13; CDR3: CASSLGSPYEQYF
J: TRBJ1-3; V: TRBV19; CDR3: CASSIDGYSGNTIYF
J: TRBJ2-7; V: TRBV29-1; CDR3: CSVEGLAGNYEQYF
J: TRBJ2-2; V: TRBV29-1; CDR3: CSVKQVSGELFF